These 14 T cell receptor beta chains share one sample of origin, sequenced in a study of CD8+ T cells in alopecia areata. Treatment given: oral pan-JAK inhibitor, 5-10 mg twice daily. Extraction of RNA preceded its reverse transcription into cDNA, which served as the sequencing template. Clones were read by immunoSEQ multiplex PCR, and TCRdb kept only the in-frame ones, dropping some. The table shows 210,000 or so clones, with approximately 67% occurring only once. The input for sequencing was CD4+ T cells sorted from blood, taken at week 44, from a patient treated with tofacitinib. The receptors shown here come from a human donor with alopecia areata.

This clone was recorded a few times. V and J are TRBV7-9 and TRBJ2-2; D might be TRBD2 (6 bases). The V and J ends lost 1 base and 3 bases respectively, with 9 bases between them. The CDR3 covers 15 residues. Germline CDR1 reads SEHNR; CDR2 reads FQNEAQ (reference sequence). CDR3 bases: TGTGCCAGCAGCTTAGGGGACTTATACACCGGGGAGCTGTTTTTT. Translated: CASSLGDLYTGELFF.

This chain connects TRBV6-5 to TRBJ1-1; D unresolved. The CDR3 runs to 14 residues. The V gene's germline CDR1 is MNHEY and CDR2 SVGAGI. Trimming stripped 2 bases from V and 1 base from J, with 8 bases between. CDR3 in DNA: TGTGCCAGCAGTTACGGTGGAGCGAACACTGAAGCTTTCTTT. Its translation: CASSYGGANTEAFF.

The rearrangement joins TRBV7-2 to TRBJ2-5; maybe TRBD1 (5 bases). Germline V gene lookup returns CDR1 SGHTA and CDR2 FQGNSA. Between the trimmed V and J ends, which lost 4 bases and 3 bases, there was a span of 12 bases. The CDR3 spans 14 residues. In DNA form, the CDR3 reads TGTGCCAGCAGCTCCCAGGGTCGGGAAGAGACCCAGTACTTC. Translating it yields CASSSQGREETQYF.

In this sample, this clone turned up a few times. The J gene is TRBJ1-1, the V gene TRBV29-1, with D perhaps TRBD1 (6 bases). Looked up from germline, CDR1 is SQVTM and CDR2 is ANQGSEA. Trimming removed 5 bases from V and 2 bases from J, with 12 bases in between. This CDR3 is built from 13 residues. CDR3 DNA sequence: TGCAGCGTTAGGGAACAGGGCAACACTGAAGCTTTCTTT. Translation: CSVREQGNTEAFF.

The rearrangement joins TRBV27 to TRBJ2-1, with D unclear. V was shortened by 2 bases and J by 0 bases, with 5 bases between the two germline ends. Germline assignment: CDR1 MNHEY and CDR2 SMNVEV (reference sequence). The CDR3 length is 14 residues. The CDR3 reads CASSLGFSYNEQFF. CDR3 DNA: TGTGCCAGCAGTTTAGGTTTCTCCTACAATGAGCAGTTCTTC.

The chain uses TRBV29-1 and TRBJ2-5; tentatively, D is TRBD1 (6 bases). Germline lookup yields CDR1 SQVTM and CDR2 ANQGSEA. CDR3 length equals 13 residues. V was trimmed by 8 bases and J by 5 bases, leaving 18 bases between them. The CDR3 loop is CSLTLLQGETQYF. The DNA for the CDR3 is TGCAGCCTTACGTTACTCCAGGGGGAGACCCAGTACTTC.

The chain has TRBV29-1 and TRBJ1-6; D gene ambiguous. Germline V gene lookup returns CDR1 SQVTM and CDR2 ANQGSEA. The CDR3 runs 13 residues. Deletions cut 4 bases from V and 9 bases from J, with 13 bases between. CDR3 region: CSVARTLGSPLHF. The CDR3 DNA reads TGCAGCGTTGCGAGGACGCTGGGTTCACCCCTCCACTTT.

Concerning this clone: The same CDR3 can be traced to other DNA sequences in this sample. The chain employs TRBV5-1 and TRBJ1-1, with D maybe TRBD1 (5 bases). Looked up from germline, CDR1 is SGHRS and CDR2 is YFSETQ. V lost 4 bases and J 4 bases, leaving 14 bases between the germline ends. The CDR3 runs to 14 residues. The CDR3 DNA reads TGCGCCAGCAGCCTAGACGGTCAGGGCACTGAAGCTTTCTTT. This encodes CASSLDGQGTEAFF.

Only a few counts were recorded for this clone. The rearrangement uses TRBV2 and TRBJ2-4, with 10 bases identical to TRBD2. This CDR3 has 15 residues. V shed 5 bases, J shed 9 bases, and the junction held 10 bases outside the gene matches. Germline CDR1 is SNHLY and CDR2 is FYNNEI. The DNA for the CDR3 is TGTGCCAGCAGTCCGGTTACTAGCGGGGCAGGCATTCAGTACTTC. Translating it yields CASSPVTSGAGIQYF.

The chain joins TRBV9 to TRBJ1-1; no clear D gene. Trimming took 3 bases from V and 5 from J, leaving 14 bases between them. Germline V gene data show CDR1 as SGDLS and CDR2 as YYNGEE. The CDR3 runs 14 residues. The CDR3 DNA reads TGTGCCAGCAGCGACACGGGTGGAGGTACTGAAGCTTTCTTT. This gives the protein CASSDTGGGTEAFF. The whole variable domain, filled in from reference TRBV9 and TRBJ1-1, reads DSGVTQTPKHLITATGQRVTLRCSPRSGDLSVYWYQQSLDQGLQFLIQYYNGEERAKGNILERFSAQQFPDLHSELNLSSLELGDSALYFCASSDTGGGTEAFFGQGTRLTVV.

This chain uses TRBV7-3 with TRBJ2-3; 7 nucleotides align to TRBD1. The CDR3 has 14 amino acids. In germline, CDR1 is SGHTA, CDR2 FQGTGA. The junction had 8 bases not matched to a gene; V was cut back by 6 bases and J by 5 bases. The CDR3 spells CASSPDRDGDTQYF. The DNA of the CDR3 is TGTGCCAGCAGTCCCGACAGGGATGGAGATACGCAGTATTTT.

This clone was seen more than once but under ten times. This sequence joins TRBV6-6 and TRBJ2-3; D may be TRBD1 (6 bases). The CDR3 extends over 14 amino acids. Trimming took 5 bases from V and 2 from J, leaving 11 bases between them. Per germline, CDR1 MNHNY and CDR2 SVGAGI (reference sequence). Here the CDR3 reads CASSLAGATDTQYF. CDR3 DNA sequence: TGTGCCAGCAGTCTCGCAGGGGCCACAGATACGCAGTATTTT.

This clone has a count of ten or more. The CDR3 coding sequence is TGTGCCATCGCTAGGGGGACAGACAGCGGTGAGCAGTTCTTC. This encodes CAIARGTDSGEQFF. The V call is TRBV10-3, the J call TRBJ2-1; TRBD1 matches at 7 bases. V was clipped by 8 bases and J by 9 bases; unmatched bases: 13. This CDR3 region has 14 residues. Germline lookup yields CDR1 ENHRY and CDR2 SYGVKD.

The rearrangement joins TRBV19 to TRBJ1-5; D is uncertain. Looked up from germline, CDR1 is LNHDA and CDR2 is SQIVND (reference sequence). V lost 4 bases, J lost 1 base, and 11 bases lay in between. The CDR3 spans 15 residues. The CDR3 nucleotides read TGTGCCAGTAGTAGTACCGCCGGGAGCAATCAGCCCCAGCATTTT. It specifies CASSSTAGSNQPQHF.